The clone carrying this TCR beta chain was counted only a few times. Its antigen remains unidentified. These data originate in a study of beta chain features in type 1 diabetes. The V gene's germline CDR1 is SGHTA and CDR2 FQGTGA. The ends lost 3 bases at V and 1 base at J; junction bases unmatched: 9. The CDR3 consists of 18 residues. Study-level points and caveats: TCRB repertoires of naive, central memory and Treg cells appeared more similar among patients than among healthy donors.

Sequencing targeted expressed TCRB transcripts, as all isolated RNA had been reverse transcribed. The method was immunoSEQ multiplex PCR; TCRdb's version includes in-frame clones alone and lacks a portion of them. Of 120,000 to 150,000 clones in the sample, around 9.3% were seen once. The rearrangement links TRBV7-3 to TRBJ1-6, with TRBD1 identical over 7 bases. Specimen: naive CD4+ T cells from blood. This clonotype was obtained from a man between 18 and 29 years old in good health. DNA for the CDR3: TGTGCCAGCAGCTTCGTCCCAGGGGGTACGTCCTATAATTCACCCCTCCACTTT. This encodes CASSFVPGGTSYNSPLHF.